This entry lists 31 T cell receptor beta chains sequenced from one sample in a study of T cells in localized non-small cell lung cancer. TCRdb's copy holds only in-frame clones and misses some; the assay was immunoSEQ multiplex PCR. The sample records over 25,000 clones, 90% being singletons. The material was peripheral blood, obtained before any cancer treatment. These receptors all come from a woman aged 35 to 75 with stage I lung adenocarcinoma.

The genes are TRBV29-1 and TRBJ1-2; D not resolved. Looked up from germline, CDR1 is SQVTM and CDR2 is ANQGSEA. The CDR3 consists of 11 residues. V lost 6 bases and J 3 bases, leaving 8 bases between the germline ends. The CDR3 protein is CSVVRDYGYTF. DNA for the CDR3: TGCAGCGTAGTGAGAGACTATGGCTACACCTTC. Full variable domain (remainder filled in from reference TRBV29-1 and TRBJ1-2): SAVISQKPSRDICQRGTSLTIQCQVDSQVTMMFWYRQQPGQSLTLIATANQGSEATYESGFVIDKFPISRPNLTFSTLTVSNMSPEDSSIYLCSVVRDYGYTFGSGTRLTVV.

Only one count was recorded for this clone. This chain joins TRBV19 and TRBJ2-1; TRBD2 agrees at 10 bases. CDR1 is LNHDA, CDR2 SQIVND, per germline (reference sequence). CDR3 length equals 18 residues. The ends lost 3 bases at V and 5 bases at J; junction bases unmatched: 13. CDR3 nucleotides: TGTGCCAGTAGTATGTTAAGTACTAGCGGGACTAGGGACAATGAGCAGTTCTTC. Translating gives CASSMLSTSGTRDNEQFF.

The chain has TRBV4-2 and TRBJ1-5; possibly TRBD1 for D (6 bases). V lost 2 bases, J lost 3 bases, and 11 bases lay in between. This CDR3 region has 15 residues. Germline V gene data show CDR1 as LGHNA and CDR2 as YNFKEQ. The CDR3 DNA reads TGTGCCAGCAGCCAACAAGGACAGACCAATCAGCCCCAGCATTTT. Translation gives CASSQQGQTNQPQHF.

The chain couples TRBV30 to TRBJ1-1; 10 bases agree with TRBD1. With 5 bases clipped from V and 6 bases from J, the junction kept 9 bases outside the gene matches. This CDR3 spans 14 amino acids. In germline, CDR1 is GTSNPN, CDR2 SVGIG (reference sequence). The CDR3 DNA is TGTGCCTGGGCAATTTATGGGACAGGGGCTGAAGCTTTCTTT. This gives the protein CAWAIYGTGAEAFF.

There are a few counts of this clone. The gene calls are TRBV6-5 and TRBJ1-5; D is undetermined. The V and J ends lost 2 bases and 5 bases respectively, with 7 bases between them. CDR1 and CDR2 (germline): MNHEY, SVGAGI. The CDR3 has 13 residues. CDR3 nucleotides: TGTGCCAGCAGTTACAATGAGTATCAGCCCCAGCATTTT. Translated, it gives CASSYNEYQPQHF.

The chain carries TRBV19 and TRBJ1-1, with D uncertain. Between the trimmed V and J ends, which lost 4 bases and 3 bases, there was a span of 21 bases. The germline CDR1 and CDR2 sequences are LNHDA and SQIVND (reference sequence). CDR3 length: 17 amino acids. CDR3 amino acids: CASSNGYGLVRDTEAFF. In nucleotides, the CDR3 is TGTGCCAGTAGTAACGGGTACGGTCTAGTGAGGGACACTGAAGCTTTCTTT.

This CDR3 reads CASSLPRGYGYTF. The CDR3 DNA reads as TGTGCCAGCAGTTTACCGAGGGGCTATGGCTACACCTTC. The V gene is TRBV28, the J gene TRBJ1-2, with D perhaps matching TRBD1 (5 bases). This CDR3 comprises 13 residues. Trimming left V 2 bases short and J 4 bases short, with 8 bases between. Germline CDR1 is MDHEN and CDR2 is SYDVKM.

The chain couples TRBV28 to TRBJ1-5; 7 bases map to TRBD1. The ends lost 4 bases at V and 6 bases at J; junction bases unmatched: 3. The CDR3 contains 13 residues. Germline V gives CDR1 MDHEN, CDR2 SYDVKM. Here the CDR3 reads CASSWQGVQPQHF. CDR3 nucleotides: TGTGCCAGCAGTTGGCAGGGGGTTCAGCCCCAGCATTTT.

J is TRBJ1-4 and V is TRBV6-5; perhaps TRBD1 as D (5 bases). Trimming took off 0 bases at V and 7 bases at J, with 15 bases between the two ends. Germline V gene sequence: CDR1 MNHEY, CDR2 SVGAGI. CDR3 length: 16 amino acids. The CDR3 sequence is CASSYSIGGTREKLFF. The CDR3 DNA reads as TGTGCCAGCAGTTACTCGATCGGGGGGACTCGTGAAAAACTGTTTTTT.

J is TRBJ2-3 and V is TRBV19; maybe TRBD2 (7 bases). V gave up 3 bases and J gave up 5 bases, with 12 bases separating them. The CDR3 is 14 amino acids. Germline V gene data show CDR1 as LNHDA and CDR2 as SQIVND (reference sequence). As DNA, the CDR3 is TGTGCCAGTAGTATTCCGGGGGGCAGAGATACGCAGTATTTT. Protein: CASSIPGGRDTQYF.

This chain links TRBV29-1 with TRBJ2-7; D is undetermined. V shed 4 bases and J shed 5 bases, with 15 bases lying between them. The germline gives CDR1 SQVTM, CDR2 ANQGSEA. There are 13 residues in the CDR3. The DNA of the CDR3 is TGCAGCGTTGGTTCAGGATGGGCTAACGAGCAGTACTTC. Translated, it gives CSVGSGWANEQYF.

CDR3 sequence reads: CASSLEGTSGRFYNEQFF. The CDR3, as DNA: TGTGCCAGCAGCTTAGAGGGGACTAGCGGGAGGTTCTACAATGAGCAGTTCTTC. The J gene is TRBJ2-1, the V gene TRBV7-2, with 15 positions matching TRBD2. V trimming: 1 base; J trimming: 3 bases; junction bases outside the gene matches: 4. This CDR3 spans 18 amino acids. Germline V lookup: CDR1 SGHTA, CDR2 FQGNSA. The full variable domain, rest sourced from reference TRBV7-2 and TRBJ2-1, is GAGVSQSPSNKVTEKGKDVELRCDPISGHTALYWYRQSLGQGLEFLIYFQGNSAPDKSGLPSDRFSAERTGGSVSTLTIQRTQQEDSAVYLCASSLEGTSGRFYNEQFFGPGTRLTVL.

This clone was seen a single time. This rearrangement joins TRBV5-6 to TRBJ1-2; 9 bases are a match to TRBD1. The V gene end was trimmed by 3 bases and the J gene end by 7 bases; junction bases not matched to a gene: 4. Per the germline V gene, CDR1 is SGHDT and CDR2 is YYEEEE. CDR3 size: 13 residues. In nucleotides, the CDR3 is TGTGCCAGCAGCTCCCCGGACAGGGGTGGCTACACCTTC. This translates into CASSSPDRGGYTF.

CDR3 in amino acids: CASSEVGEGAPEAFF. The CDR3 region has the DNA TGTGCCAGCAGTGAAGTGGGGGAGGGGGCACCTGAAGCTTTCTTT. J is TRBJ1-1 and V is TRBV25-1; 7 bases are a match to TRBD1. The germline V gene encodes CDR1 MGHDK and CDR2 SYGVNS. V shed 2 bases and J 6 bases; nucleotides not matched to a gene: 9. The CDR3 is 15 residues long.

This clone was recorded only once. J is TRBJ1-4 and V is TRBV2, with TRBD1 matching 7 bases. CDR1 and CDR2 from the germline V gene are SNHLY and FYNNEI. This CDR3 comprises 14 residues. V was pared by 10 bases and J by 8 bases, with 13 bases of the junction left unmatched. As DNA, the CDR3 is TGTGCCACGGGTAGACAGGGACTTGGCGAAAAACTGTTTTTT. It is translated as CATGRQGLGEKLFF.

V gene TRBV7-2 combines with J gene TRBJ1-6; no reliable D call. This CDR3 is built from 13 residues. V lost 5 bases and J 9 bases, leaving 11 bases between the germline ends. Germline CDR1 SGHTA, CDR2 FQGNSA. CDR3 sequence (DNA): TGTGCCAGCAGCCCTACCTTGACTTCACCCCTCCACTTT. Its protein product is CASSPTLTSPLHF.

The rearrangement joins TRBV9 to TRBJ1-6; no reliable D call. This CDR3 region has 15 residues. Germline CDR1 is SGDLS and CDR2 is YYNGEE. Trimming cost V 4 bases and J 9 bases, with 17 bases left between them. This chain's CDR3 is CASSLRPDRSSPLHF. The DNA for the CDR3 is TGTGCCAGCAGCCTCCGCCCGGACCGTAGTTCACCCCTCCACTTT.

The chain has TRBV6-5 and TRBJ2-1; D may be TRBD2 (6 bases). This CDR3 has 15 residues. Germline V CDR1 and CDR2: MNHEY, SVGAGI. Trimming pared 6 bases from V and 4 bases from J, leaving 16 bases between. The chain's CDR3 is CASRRGSSGYNEQFF. As DNA, the CDR3 is TGTGCCAGCAGACGGGGGTCCTCCGGATACAATGAGCAGTTCTTC.

This rearrangement joins TRBV11-3 to TRBJ1-1, with 7 positions matching TRBD1. CDR1 is SGHNT and CDR2 is YENEEA in the germline V gene. This CDR3 has 13 amino acids. J was trimmed by 6 bases and V by 3 bases; bases with no gene match: 4. The CDR3 sequence is CASSFQGDPEAFF. The CDR3 bases are TGTGCCAGCAGCTTCCAGGGGGACCCTGAAGCTTTCTTT.

V and J are TRBV4-2 and TRBJ1-3, with D perhaps matching TRBD1 (6 bases). There are 15 residues in the CDR3. Germline V CDR1 and CDR2: LGHNA, YNFKEQ. Between the trimmed V and J ends, which lost 2 bases and 3 bases, there was a span of 11 bases. The CDR3 bases are TGTGCCAGCAGCCAACAGACAGGTTATGGAAACACCATATATTTT. Its protein product is CASSQQTGYGNTIYF.

The rearrangement uses TRBV5-1 and TRBJ1-1; D remains ambiguous. Germline-derived CDR1 and CDR2 are SGHRS and YFSETQ. Trimming shortened V by 1 base and J by 0 bases, and 10 bases separated the two germline ends. The CDR3 extends over 15 amino acids. In DNA, the CDR3 is TGCGCCAGCAGCTTGCCCGGACGCATGAACACTGAAGCTTTCTTT. It translates to CASSLPGRMNTEAFF.

The J gene is TRBJ2-3, the V gene TRBV14; 9 bases line up with TRBD1. The CDR3 sequence is 13 residues long. The V segment lost 4 bases and the J segment 5 bases; nucleotides outside the gene matches: 1. Germline V gene lookup returns CDR1 SGHDN and CDR2 FVKESK. In DNA, the CDR3 is TGTGCCAGCAGCCGGGACAGGGTAGATACGCAGTATTTT. Translation: CASSRDRVDTQYF.

V is TRBV11-1 and J is TRBJ2-2; D gene uncertain. The germline CDR1 and CDR2 sequences are SGHAT and FQDESV (reference sequence). V lost 1 base, J lost 6 bases, and 21 bases lay in between. The CDR3 has 18 amino acids. CDR3 sequence (DNA): TGTGCCAGCAGCTTAGTGTCGGTAGTCACTCGTCAGTCCGGGGAGCTGTTTTTT. The encoded protein is CASSLVSVVTRQSGELFF.

V and J are TRBV2 and TRBJ2-7, with D possibly matching TRBD1 (5 bases). The CDR3 loop spans 11 amino acids. Germline CDR1 SNHLY, CDR2 FYNNEI. V lost 8 bases, J lost 4 bases, and 9 bases lay in between. The CDR3 DNA reads TGTGCCAGCTCTAGGGGATACGAGCAGTACTTC. It encodes CASSRGYEQYF.

CDR3 in amino acids: CASSVPGQGTNQPQHF. The CDR3 DNA sequence: TGTGCCAGTAGTGTACCCGGACAGGGGACGAATCAGCCCCAGCATTTT. The chain is built from TRBV19 and TRBJ1-5; 9 positions match TRBD1. Germline values: CDR1 LNHDA, CDR2 SQIVND (reference sequence). Trimming removed 5 bases from V and 4 bases from J; junction bases left unmatched: 9. There are 16 residues in the CDR3.

This chain connects TRBV18 to TRBJ2-3; perhaps TRBD2 as D (5 bases). Trimming cost V 4 bases and J 6 bases, with 20 bases left between them. The CDR3 is 16 amino acids. CDR1 KGHSH and CDR2 LQKENI come from the germline V gene. In DNA form, the CDR3 reads TGTGCCAGCTCACTTTCGACGCCACAAAAGCGGGATACGCAGTATTTT. Amino acid sequence: CASSLSTPQKRDTQYF.

The chain combines TRBV6-5 with TRBJ2-4; 10 nucleotides match TRBD1. This CDR3 has 15 amino acids. The V segment lost 5 bases and the J segment 1 base; nucleotides outside the gene matches: 2. Germline CDR1 MNHEY, CDR2 SVGAGI. Here the CDR3 reads CASSMDRGAKNIQYF. CDR3 DNA: TGTGCCAGCAGTATGGACAGGGGGGCCAAAAACATTCAGTACTTC.

The genes are TRBV19 and TRBJ1-1; possibly TRBD1 for D (5 bases). The CDR3 extends over 15 amino acids. V was pared by 4 bases and J by 1 base, with 13 bases between. Germline-derived CDR1 and CDR2 are LNHDA and SQIVND (reference sequence). The CDR3 sequence is CASSTGGPTNTEAFF. The CDR3 nucleotides are TGTGCCAGTAGTACGGGGGGTCCTACGAACACTGAAGCTTTCTTT.

The rearrangement uses TRBV7-3 and TRBJ2-5, with 7 bases that match TRBD1. Germline trimming cut 6 bases from V and 5 bases from J; bases unmatched to any gene: 6. CDR3 length: 13 residues. The germline CDR1 and CDR2 sequences are SGHTA and FQGTGA. The CDR3 loop reads CASSPTGVETQYF. The CDR3 DNA sequence: TGTGCCAGCAGTCCCACAGGGGTGGAGACCCAGTACTTC.

V is TRBV6-6 and J is TRBJ1-6; D is unresolved. V lost 6 bases and J 4 bases, leaving 7 bases between the germline ends. The CDR3 extends over 13 amino acids. Germline-derived CDR1 and CDR2 are MNHNY and SVGAGI (reference sequence). The chain's CDR3 is CASRSRYNSPLHF. CDR3 in DNA: TGTGCCAGCAGAAGCCGATATAATTCACCCCTCCACTTT.

CDR3 in DNA: TGTGCCAGCAGCTCCGGGACAGGGGGAGCTGAAGCTTTCTTT. It encodes CASSSGTGGAEAFF. This chain uses TRBV5-5 with TRBJ1-1; 11 nucleotides agree with TRBD1. J lost 6 bases, V lost 3 bases, and 4 bases had no gene match. The germline gives CDR1 SGHKS, CDR2 YYEKEE (reference sequence). The CDR3 loop spans 14 amino acids.